The entry below gives a single T cell receptor (beta chain) sequence along with its context. The table came from immunoSEQ multiplex PCR; TCRdb's copy has only in-frame clones and leaves some out. The table has tens of thousands of clones, nearly 90% seen once. Germline V gene data show CDR1 as MNHNS and CDR2 as SASEGT. Trimming took 6 bases from V and 3 from J, leaving 14 bases between them. The CDR3 covers 14 residues. The sample comes from a study of OX40 agonist ivuxolimab in advanced cancers. V is TRBV6-1 and J is TRBJ1-1; D may be TRBD1 (6 bases). This receptor was identified in an adult with an advanced solid tumor such as melanoma, head and neck, liver or kidney cancer. Sequencing used CD4+ or CD8+ T cells sorted from blood, obtained in a trial of the OX40 agonist ivuxolimab. The DNA of the CDR3 is TGTGCCAGCAGGAGGGGGGTGGGCCACACTGAAGCTTTCTTT. Translating gives CASRRGVGHTEAFF.